This T cell receptor beta chain is from a study of control samples from healthy donors and cancer patients (TCRdb year 2020). The germline V gene provides CDR1 SNHLY and CDR2 FYNNEI. The CDR3 runs 14 residues from the cysteine to the phenylalanine. Only the CDR3 region is kept as DNA, spanning 42 bases read in frame from base 1. At the junction V is shortened by 5 bases and J by 6 bases; bases outside the gene matches: 3. The library was made by the immunoSEQ multiplex PCR assay. TCRdb retrieved this table from immuneACCESS and kept in-frame rearrangements only. Not all clones are present; in checked studies, unresolved V genes account for under half, and no reason is known for the remainder. The sample has under 150,000 clones on record, 75% to 90% of them singletons. Roughly 8.4% of the sample lies in the top ten. A note on this clone: Its antigen is currently not known. No base quality information exists; no much larger clone differs at one position.

Material: blood. The receptor was derived from a woman younger than 45 in good health. The rearrangement combines TRBV2 with TRBJ2-1, with 11 middle bases fitting TRBD2. This receptor has the CDR3 CASSTGLAVNEQFF. The sequenced DNA: TGTGCCAGCAGTACGGGACTAGCGGTCAATGAGCAGTTCTTC.